The next 25 T cell receptor beta chains were all read from a single sample in a study of PD-L1 blockade in urothelial cancer. Time point defined: pretreatment peripheral blood. Measured with immunoSEQ multiplex PCR; TCRdb has only the in-frame clones, and not every one. The table has 100,000 to 150,000 clones, about 81% seen once. Sequencing used PBMCs, obtained around atezolizumab (anti-PD-L1) treatment. These receptors all stem from a man over 45 with urothelial cancer.

The V gene is TRBV30, the J gene TRBJ2-7; 7 nucleotides line up with TRBD1. CDR3 length: 15 residues. Trimming removed 2 bases from V and 2 bases from J; junction bases left unmatched: 9. The V gene's germline CDR1 is GTSNPN and CDR2 SVGIG (reference sequence). CDR3 in DNA: TGTGCCTGGAGTCGGGACAGACATGGGACCTACGAGCAGTACTTC. Amino acids: CAWSRDRHGTYEQYF.

The chain has TRBV6-1 and TRBJ2-1, with D perhaps matching TRBD1 (6 bases). CDR1 and CDR2 from the germline V gene are MNHNS and SASEGT. Trimming cost V 5 bases and J 5 bases, with 10 bases left between them. This CDR3 comprises 13 residues. Here the CDR3 reads CASSHRENNEQFF. CDR3 in DNA: TGTGCCAGCAGTCACAGGGAAAACAATGAGCAGTTCTTC.

The chain joins TRBV5-1 to TRBJ2-3; D remains ambiguous. CDR3 length: 14 amino acids. The germline V gene encodes CDR1 SGHRS and CDR2 YFSETQ. Between the trimmed V and J ends, which lost 1 base and 5 bases, there was a span of 11 bases. CDR3 DNA sequence: TGCGCCAGCAGCTTGAAACTTATTGGAGATACGCAGTATTTT. Its translation: CASSLKLIGDTQYF.

The rearrangement joins TRBV6-6 to TRBJ1-4, with 8 bases aligning to TRBD1. Germline V lookup: CDR1 MNHNY, CDR2 SVGAGI (reference sequence). There are 14 residues in the CDR3. V shed 2 bases and J 8 bases; nucleotides not matched to a gene: 4. This CDR3 reads CASSYGTGIEKLFF. The DNA of the CDR3 is TGTGCCAGCAGTTACGGGACAGGTATCGAAAAACTGTTTTTT.

The V gene is TRBV6-1, the J gene TRBJ2-3; TRBD1 agrees at 10 bases. Unmatched junction bases numbered 8, after V lost 8 bases and J lost 3 bases. This CDR3 contains 15 residues. CDR1 and CDR2 from the germline V gene are MNHNS and SASEGT. The CDR3 region has the DNA TGTGCCAGCGAAAGGGGGGACAGGGGAACAGATACGCAGTATTTT. As protein: CASERGDRGTDTQYF.

In its sample, this clone was seen once. V is TRBV27 and J is TRBJ2-2; tentative D call: TRBD1 (5 bases). The V gene's germline CDR1 is MNHEY and CDR2 SMNVEV (reference sequence). The CDR3 has 17 amino acids. V lost 10 bases and J lost 5, with 26 bases in between. The CDR3: CATAEIRGNLGTGELFF. The DNA for the CDR3 is TGTGCCACCGCTGAGATTAGGGGCAACCTGGGGACCGGGGAGCTGTTTTTT.

The chain carries TRBV7-2 and TRBJ2-3, with 11 bases lining up with TRBD2. The germline gives CDR1 SGHTA, CDR2 FQGNSA. CDR3 length: 17 amino acids. J lost 7 bases, V lost 5 bases, and 14 bases had no gene match. The CDR3 sequence is CASSTQALAGARNTQYF. The CDR3 DNA follows: TGTGCCAGCAGCACCCAGGCACTAGCGGGAGCGAGGAATACGCAGTATTTT.

Written as DNA, the CDR3 is TGTGCCAGCAGCTTAGGGGGGACTAGCGGGAGTCGCAATGAGCAGTTCTTC. It specifies CASSLGGTSGSRNEQFF. V gene TRBV7-9 combines with J gene TRBJ2-1, with 14 bases fitting TRBD2. There are 17 residues in the CDR3. After removal of 1 base from V and 6 bases from J, the junction contained 5 bases not matched to a gene. The germline gives CDR1 SEHNR, CDR2 FQNEAQ (reference sequence).

This chain uses TRBV7-3 with TRBJ2-2, with no clear D. This CDR3 contains 15 residues. CDR1 is SGHTA, CDR2 FQGTGA, per germline. V was pared by 4 bases and J by 5 bases, with 14 bases between. The CDR3 coding sequence is TGTGCCAGCAGCTCCTCCCCCCCCGGTACCGGGGAGCTGTTTTTT. It is translated as CASSSSPPGTGELFF.

This clone was recorded a few times. Other DNA sequences within the sample encode an identical CDR3. The chain joins TRBV5-1 to TRBJ2-7, with D hard to call. Trimming stripped 0 bases from V and 2 bases from J, with 9 bases between. CDR3 length: 14 residues. The V gene's germline CDR1 is SGHRS and CDR2 YFSETQ. CDR3 region: CASSLVVQPYEQYF. The CDR3 DNA reads TGCGCCAGCAGCTTGGTGGTACAACCCTACGAGCAGTACTTC.

This clone appeared a single time. This chain joins TRBV9 and TRBJ2-1; 13 bases match TRBD2. V lost 5 bases, J lost 9 bases, and 8 bases stayed unmatched. Germline CDR1 SGDLS, CDR2 YYNGEE. The CDR3 length is 15 residues. As DNA, the CDR3 is TGTGCCAGCAGTGGAACTAGCGGGAGGGCCAGTGAGCAGTTCTTC. It encodes CASSGTSGRASEQFF.

The chain uses TRBV5-1 and TRBJ1-1, with D perhaps TRBD1 (5 bases). V dropped 4 bases and J dropped 2 bases, with 18 bases sitting between them. CDR3 size: 16 residues. The germline V gene encodes CDR1 SGHRS and CDR2 YFSETQ. The CDR3 reads CASSTQDRDSNTEAFF. Written as DNA, the CDR3 is TGCGCCAGCAGCACTCAAGACCGAGACAGTAACACTGAAGCTTTCTTT.

This clone was observed once. This chain links TRBV7-9 with TRBJ2-7; D is uncertain. The V end lost 6 bases, the J end lost 2 bases, and 14 bases lay between the germline ends. Germline V gene lookup returns CDR1 SEHNR and CDR2 FQNEAQ (reference sequence). This CDR3 spans 14 amino acids. The CDR3 loop reads CASSYPSGTYEQYF. CDR3 sequence (DNA): TGTGCCAGCAGTTACCCAAGTGGCACCTACGAGCAGTACTTC.

This clone was seen just once. The CDR3 loop reads CASSEDRNNQPQHF. CDR3 in DNA: TGTGCCAGCAGTGAAGACAGAAACAATCAGCCCCAGCATTTT. The V gene is TRBV2, the J gene TRBJ1-5; D remains ambiguous. Germline assignment: CDR1 SNHLY and CDR2 FYNNEI. Trimming removed 1 base from V and 3 bases from J, with 7 bases in between. The CDR3 sequence is 14 residues long.

A note on this clone: The same CDR3 also results from other DNA sequences found in this sample. This chain joins TRBV18 and TRBJ1-2; no firm D call. V gave up 3 bases and J gave up 3 bases, with 8 bases separating them. Germline V gene sequence: CDR1 KGHSH, CDR2 LQKENI. This CDR3 comprises 13 residues. CDR3 protein: CASSPETDYGYTF. Written as DNA, the CDR3 is TGTGCCAGCTCACCCGAAACAGACTATGGCTACACCTTC.

V is TRBV9 and J is TRBJ2-2; D is possibly TRBD1 (5 bases). V was cut by 0 bases and J by 5 bases, with 5 bases left in between. The CDR3 has 13 residues. The germline CDR1 and CDR2 sequences are SGDLS and YYNGEE. CDR3 DNA: TGTGCCAGCAGCGTAGAGGGGACCGGGGAGCTGTTTTTT. Protein product: CASSVEGTGELFF.

V usage is TRBV29-1 and J usage is TRBJ2-7, with D uncertain. CDR1 is SQVTM and CDR2 is ANQGSEA in the germline V gene. The CDR3 has 12 residues. Trimming removed 7 bases at V and 2 bases at J, with 12 bases between. CDR3 in amino acids: CSATTTPYEQYF. As DNA, the CDR3 is TGCAGCGCTACGACAACCCCCTACGAGCAGTACTTC.

This chain uses TRBV7-9 with TRBJ2-1; 13 bases are a match to TRBD2. Germline loops: CDR1 SEHNR, CDR2 FQNEAQ (reference sequence). After removal of 2 bases from V and 7 bases from J, the junction contained 5 bases not matched to a gene. The CDR3 is made up of 16 amino acids. CDR3 sequence: CASSLSLGLAGNEQFF. CDR3 DNA: TGTGCCAGCAGCTTATCCCTGGGACTAGCGGGGAATGAGCAGTTCTTC.

The V and J genes are TRBV4-1 and TRBJ2-4; a weak D match, TRBD2 (6 bases). With 4 bases removed from V and 1 base from J, the gap between germline ends came to 14 bases. The CDR3 contains 16 residues. Germline loops: CDR1 MGHRA, CDR2 YSYEKL. The CDR3 region is CASSPPGERAKNIQYF. CDR3 DNA sequence: TGCGCCAGCAGCCCGCCGGGAGAAAGGGCCAAAAACATTCAGTACTTC.

The chain carries TRBV7-9 and TRBJ2-7, with 7 bases lining up with TRBD2. CDR1 and CDR2 from the germline V gene are SEHNR and FQNEAQ (reference sequence). With 2 bases clipped from V and 5 bases from J, the junction kept 3 bases outside the gene matches. The CDR3 is made up of 13 amino acids. The CDR3 sequence is CASSLTSVHEQYF. The CDR3 DNA reads TGTGCCAGCAGCTTAACTAGCGTGCACGAGCAGTACTTC.

The CDR3 nucleotides read TGCGCCAGCAGCCATCTCCGTTCAGATACGCAGTATTTT. Amino acid sequence: CASSHLRSDTQYF. J is TRBJ2-3 and V is TRBV4-1; no definite D call. From germline, CDR1 is MGHRA and CDR2 YSYEKL. The CDR3 sequence is 13 residues long. Trimming pared 3 bases from V and 4 bases from J, leaving 8 bases between.

The chain employs TRBV19 and TRBJ2-6, with 11 nucleotides matching TRBD1. CDR1 and CDR2 from the germline V gene are LNHDA and SQIVND (reference sequence). V was pared by 4 bases and J by 0 bases, with 8 bases of the junction left unmatched. The CDR3 totals 19 residues. CDR3 residues: CASSTDRGRLLSGANVLTF. The CDR3 DNA follows: TGTGCCAGTAGTACGGACAGGGGGCGACTGCTCTCTGGGGCCAACGTCCTGACTTTC.

CDR3 sequence (DNA): TGTGCCAGCTCACCTTCCGGGACAGAGGAGCAGTACTTC. Protein product: CASSPSGTEEQYF. This chain links TRBV18 with TRBJ2-7, with 7 bases matching TRBD1. The V gene's germline CDR1 is KGHSH and CDR2 LQKENI. V lost 3 bases, J lost 7 bases, and 6 bases stayed unmatched. The CDR3 covers 13 residues.

This clone occurred many times. The J gene is TRBJ1-6, the V gene TRBV19, with 8 bases fitting TRBD1. Germline V gene sequence: CDR1 LNHDA, CDR2 SQIVND (reference sequence). The CDR3 loop spans 14 amino acids. With 5 bases clipped from V and 7 bases from J, the junction kept 4 bases outside the gene matches. The CDR3 here is CASSPRTGNSPLHF. Written as DNA, the CDR3 is TGTGCCAGTAGTCCACGGACAGGGAATTCACCCCTCCACTTT. Looking up the rest from reference TRBV19 and TRBJ1-6 gives the full variable domain: DGGITQSPKYLFRKEGQNVTLSCEQNLNHDAMYWYRQDPGQGLRLIYYSQIVNDFQKGDIAEGYSVSREKKESFPLTVTSAQKNPTAFYLCASSPRTGNSPLHFGNGTRLTVT.

Only a few counts were recorded for this clone. The CDR3: CASSYLSGLRNEQFF. Here the CDR3 DNA reads TGTGCCAGCAGTTACTTAAGCGGTTTGAGAAATGAGCAGTTCTTC. V and J are TRBV6-5 and TRBJ2-1; D may be TRBD2 (5 bases). Germline CDR1 reads MNHEY; CDR2 reads SVGAGI. V lost 1 base to trimming and J lost 7 bases, with 14 bases between them. This CDR3 region has 15 residues.